The T cell receptor beta chain described here comes from a study of blood T cell repertoires in COVID-19. The wider study: Acute and convalescent COVID-19 specimens originated in the United States, Italy and Spain. From T cells, B-cell-depleted T cells, or PBMCs came the material, which was cDNA or gDNA.

The J segment lost 3 bases and the V segment lost 4 bases, leaving 6 bases of the junction unmatched. Germline CDR1 and CDR2: GTSNPN and SVGIG (reference sequence). The CDR3 is made up of 14 amino acids. In the authors' workflow: Amplification of reference gene primers provided the estimated nucleated cell counts. Repertoires were generated with immunoSEQ multiplex PCR, while TCRdb's copy carries only in-frame clones and drops some. V, J and clone size derive from that table, while D and trimming were established from the DNA sequence. The sample lists about 170,000 clones, 70% to 90% occurring once.

The V call is TRBV30, the J call TRBJ1-2; 9 nucleotides align to TRBD1. The TCR was taken from a middle-aged man who had recovered from COVID-19. Sequenced: peripheral blood. The CDR3 nucleotides are TGTGCCTGGATGGGAACAGGGGGCGACTATGGCTACACCTTC. Translated: CAWMGTGGDYGYTF. The whole variable domain, filled in from reference TRBV30 and TRBJ1-2, reads SQTIHQWPATLVQPVGSPLSLECTVEGTSNPNLYWYRQAAGRGLQLLFYSVGIGQISSEVPQNLSASRPQDRQFILSSKKLLLSDSGFYLCAWMGTGGDYGYTFGSGTRLTVV.